This T cell receptor beta chain was found in a study of blood T cell repertoires in COVID-19. Study details: Sources were T cells, B-cell-depleted T cells, or PBMCs; the material itself was cDNA or gDNA.

Only in-frame clones appear in the TCRdb table, and some are missing; sequencing was by immunoSEQ multiplex PCR. This table holds 200,000 to 300,000 clones, about 80% found once. This clone was detected a few times. The clonotype comes from a young man who had recovered from COVID-19. Sequenced input: peripheral blood.

The CDR3 bases are TGTGCCAGTAGTAGGACAGGGGGCCGCCGGAGCAATCAGCCCCAGCATTTT. Residues: CASSRTGGRRSNQPQHF. This sequence joins TRBV19 and TRBJ1-5; TRBD1 agrees at 11 bases. Germline CDR1 is LNHDA and CDR2 is SQIVND (reference sequence). The junction had 6 bases not matched to a gene; V was cut back by 4 bases and J by 1 base. The CDR3 contains 17 residues.